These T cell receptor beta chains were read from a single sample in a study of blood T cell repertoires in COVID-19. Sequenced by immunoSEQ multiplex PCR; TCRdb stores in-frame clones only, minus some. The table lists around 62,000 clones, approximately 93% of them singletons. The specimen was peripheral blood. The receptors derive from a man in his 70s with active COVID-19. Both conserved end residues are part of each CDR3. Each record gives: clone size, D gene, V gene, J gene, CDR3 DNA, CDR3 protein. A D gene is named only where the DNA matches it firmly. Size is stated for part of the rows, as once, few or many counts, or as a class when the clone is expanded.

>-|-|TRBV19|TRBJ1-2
TGTGCCAGCAGGAAGGACGGCAGGGGACCCTATGGCTACACCTTC
CASRKDGRGPYGYTF
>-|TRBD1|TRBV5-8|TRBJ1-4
TGTGCCAGCAGGGGGGACAGGGGAGGAGAAAAACTGTTTTTT
CASRGDRGGEKLFF
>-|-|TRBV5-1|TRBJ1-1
TGCGCCAGCAGCCGGGAGGGGTCGGGCACTGAAGCTTTCTTT
CASSREGSGTEAFF
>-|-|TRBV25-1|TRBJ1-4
TGTGCCAGCAGTGAATCAGTCATCGGGGTTTTTAATGAAAAACTGTTTTTT
CASSESVIGVFNEKLFF
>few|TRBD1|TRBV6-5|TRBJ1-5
TGTGCCAGCGGAAGGACAGGGGGTGCCAATCAGCCCCAGCATTTT
CASGRTGGANQPQHF
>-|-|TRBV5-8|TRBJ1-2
TGTGCCAGCAGCTTGGGAGGTACAAGTCTAGGCTACACCTTC
CASSLGGTSLGYTF
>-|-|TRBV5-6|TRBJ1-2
TGTGCCAGCACCTTGGCGCGGGGAGAGGGAGGCTACACCTTC
CASTLARGEGGYTF
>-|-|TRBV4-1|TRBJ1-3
TGCGCCAGCAGCCAAGTGGTTACTCTTGGAAACACCATATATTTT
CASSQVVTLGNTIYF
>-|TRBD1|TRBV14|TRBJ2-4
TGTGCCAGCAGCCAAACAGGGGCCCCTTTTATTCAGTACTTC
CASSQTGAPFIQYF
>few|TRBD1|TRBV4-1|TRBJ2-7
TGCGCCAGCAGCCTCATGACAGGGTTGGAAAACTACGAGCAGTACTTC
CASSLMTGLENYEQYF
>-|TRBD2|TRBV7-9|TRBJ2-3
TGTGCCAGCAGCCCCCGCGGGCGGGGGACGTCAGATACGCAGTATTTT
CASSPRGRGTSDTQYF
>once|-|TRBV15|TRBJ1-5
TGTGCCACCAGCAGAGATACAGGCCCGCAGCATTTT
CATSRDTGPQHF
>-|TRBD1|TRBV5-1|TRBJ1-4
TGCGCCAGCAGCTTGGTCCCAGGGGGTGGTGAAAAACTGTTTTTT
CASSLVPGGGEKLFF
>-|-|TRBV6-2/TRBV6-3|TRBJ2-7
TGTGCCAGCAGTTACTCTACCTACGAGCAGTACTTC
CASSYSTYEQYF
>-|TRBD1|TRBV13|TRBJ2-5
TGTGCCAGCAGCTCCGGACAGGGGTCGGAGACCCAGTACTTC
CASSSGQGSETQYF
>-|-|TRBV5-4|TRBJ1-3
TGTGCCAGCAGCTTGGATTCAGGGGCCTCTGGAAACACCATATATTTT
CASSLDSGASGNTIYF
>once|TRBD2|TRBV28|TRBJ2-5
TGTGCCTCCTGGACACTGCCGCCTCAGGAGACTAGCGATGAAGAGACCCAGTACTTC
CASWTLPPQETSDEETQYF
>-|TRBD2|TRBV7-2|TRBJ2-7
TGTGCCAGCAGCTTACCAGCGGGGGGCTCTATACGCTACGAGCAGTACTTC
CASSLPAGGSIRYEQYF
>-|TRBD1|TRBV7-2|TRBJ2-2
TGTGCCAGCACCGCCTCTCTGGACAGGGTTCTTACCGGGGAGCTGTTTTTT
CASTASLDRVLTGELFF
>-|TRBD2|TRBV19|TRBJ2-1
TGTGCCAGTAGTATGAGAGCTAGCGGGGGGATCGCTTACAATGAGCAGTTCTTC
CASSMRASGGIAYNEQFF
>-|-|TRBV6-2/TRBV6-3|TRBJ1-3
TGTGCCAGCAGTTACCCCGGGGACACCATATATTTT
CASSYPGDTIYF
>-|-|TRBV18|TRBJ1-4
TGTGCCAGCTCACCACCGGGGGAACGGGGGAAACTGTTTTTT
CASSPPGERGKLFF
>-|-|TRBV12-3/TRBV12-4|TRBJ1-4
TGTGCCAGCGGACTAGATGAAAAACTGTTTTTT
CASGLDEKLFF
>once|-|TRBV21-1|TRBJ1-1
TGTGCCAGCAGGGGCCACGGGGTCACTGAAGCTTTCTTT
CASRGHGVTEAFF
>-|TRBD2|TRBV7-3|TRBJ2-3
TGTGCCAGCAGCGTAAATAGCGGGGTCACAGATACGCAGTATTTT
CASSVNSGVTDTQYF
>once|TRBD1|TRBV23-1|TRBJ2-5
TGCGCCAGCAAAATGACAGGGGGCTGGGAGACCCAGTACTTC
CASKMTGGWETQYF
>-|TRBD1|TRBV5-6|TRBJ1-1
TGTGCCAGCAGCTCGTTATCAGGGGGCGTTAACACTGAAGCTTTCTTT
CASSSLSGGVNTEAFF
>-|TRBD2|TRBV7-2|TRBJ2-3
TGTGCCAGCAGCTTAGTTCTAGCGGGGGGAATAGATACGCAGTATTTT
CASSLVLAGGIDTQYF
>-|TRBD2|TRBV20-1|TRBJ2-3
TGCAGTGCTAGTGGACTAGCGGGGGTCCGCACAGATACGCAGTATTTT
CSASGLAGVRTDTQYF
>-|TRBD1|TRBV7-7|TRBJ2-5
TGTGCCAGCAGCTCCGACAGGGGCCAGGAGACCCAGTACTTC
CASSSDRGQETQYF
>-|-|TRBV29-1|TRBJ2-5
TGCAGCGTGACGGGAAGCGGGGAGACCCAGTACTTC
CSVTGSGETQYF
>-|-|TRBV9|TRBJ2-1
TGTGCCAGCAGCCCACTTGGGGCCTCTAACAATGAGCAGTTCTTC
CASSPLGASNNEQFF
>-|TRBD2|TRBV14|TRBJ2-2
TGTGCCAGCAGCCTGGGACTAGCGTCCGGGGAGCTGTTTTTT
CASSLGLASGELFF
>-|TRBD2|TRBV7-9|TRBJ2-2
TGTGCCAGCAGCGCCGGACTAGCGGGGGCGTACACCGGGGAGCTGTTTTTT
CASSAGLAGAYTGELFF
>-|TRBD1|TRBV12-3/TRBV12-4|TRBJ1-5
TGTGCCAGCAGTGGACAGGGGGATCAGCCCCAGCATTTT
CASSGQGDQPQHF
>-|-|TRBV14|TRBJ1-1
TGTGCCAGCAGCCAAGATGGCAACACTGAAGCTTTCTTT
CASSQDGNTEAFF
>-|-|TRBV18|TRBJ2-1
TGTGCCAGCTACTCGGCTAGTCCAAATTACAATGAGCAGTTCTTC
CASYSASPNYNEQFF
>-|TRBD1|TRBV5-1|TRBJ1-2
TGCGCCAGCAGCCCGGGACAGGGGAACTATGGCTACACCTTC
CASSPGQGNYGYTF
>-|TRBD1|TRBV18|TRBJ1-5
TGTGCCAGCTCATCATCGACAGGGTTTGGGCAGCCCCAGCATTTT
CASSSSTGFGQPQHF
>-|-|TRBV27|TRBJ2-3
TGTGCCAGCAGTTATTTCACTGGGTGGATGGGCACGCAGTATTTT
CASSYFTGWMGTQYF
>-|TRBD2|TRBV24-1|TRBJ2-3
TGTGCCACCAGTGATCCGAGCGGGGGGGCCCAAGATACGCAGTATTTT
CATSDPSGGAQDTQYF
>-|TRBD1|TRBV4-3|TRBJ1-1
TGCGCCAGCAGCCAAGATAGGACAGGGAGGACTGAAGCTTTCTTT
CASSQDRTGRTEAFF
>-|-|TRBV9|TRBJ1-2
TGTGCCAGCAGCGACGCTCTTTCGGCGAGGGACTATGGCTACACCTTC
CASSDALSARDYGYTF
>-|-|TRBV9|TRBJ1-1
TGTGCCAGCAGCTACCTCCAGGTAAGCGGGGGCACTGAAGCTTTCTTT
CASSYLQVSGGTEAFF
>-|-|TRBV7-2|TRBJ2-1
TGTGCCAGCAGCGCACAAGGCGGGGGCACTCGCTACAATGAGCAGTTCTTC
CASSAQGGGTRYNEQFF
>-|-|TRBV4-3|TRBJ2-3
TGCGCCAGCAGCCAAGAAGGAGGAGGAGCCCAAGATACGCAGTATTTT
CASSQEGGGAQDTQYF